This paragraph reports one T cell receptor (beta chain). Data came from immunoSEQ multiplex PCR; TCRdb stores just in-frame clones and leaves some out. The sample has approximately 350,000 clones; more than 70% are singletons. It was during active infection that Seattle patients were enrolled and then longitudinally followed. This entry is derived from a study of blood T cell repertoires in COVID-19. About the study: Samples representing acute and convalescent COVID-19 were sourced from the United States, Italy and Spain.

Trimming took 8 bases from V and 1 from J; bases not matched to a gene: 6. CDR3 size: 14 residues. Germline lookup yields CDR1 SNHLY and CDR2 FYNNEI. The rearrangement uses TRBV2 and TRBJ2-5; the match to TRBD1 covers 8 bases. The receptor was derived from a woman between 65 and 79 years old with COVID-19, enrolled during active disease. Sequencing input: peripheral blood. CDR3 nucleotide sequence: TGTGCCAGCGAGCAGGGGGCCTCCCAAGAGACCCAGTACTTC. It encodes CASEQGASQETQYF.